What follows are 20 T cell receptor beta chains derived from one specimen sequenced in a study of blood T cell repertoires in COVID-19. Assay: immunoSEQ multiplex PCR; the TCRdb copy retains only in-frame clones and omits some. The table lists about 280,000 clones, roughly 80% of them singletons. Source material: PBMCs or T cells enriched from blood (not recorded which). Every receptor here comes from a man aged 35 to 55 who had been exposed to COVID-19.

The chain recombines TRBV18 with TRBJ1-3; perhaps TRBD1 as D (6 bases). Germline CDR1 reads KGHSH; CDR2 reads LQKENI. The CDR3 runs to 14 residues. V lost 3 bases, J lost 7 bases, and 13 bases lay in between. In DNA form, the CDR3 reads TGTGCCAGCTCACCCCGGAATCAGGGGAACACCATATATTTT. It translates to CASSPRNQGNTIYF.

The CDR3 DNA reads TGTGCCAGCTCACCAACCGACCGGGAGTCCGAGACCCAGTACTTC. It specifies CASSPTDRESETQYF. This sequence joins TRBV18 and TRBJ2-5; possibly TRBD2 for D (6 bases). The CDR3 sequence is 15 residues long. The V end lost 2 bases, the J end lost 5 bases, and 15 bases lay between the germline ends. Germline V gene sequence: CDR1 KGHSH, CDR2 LQKENI.

The chain carries TRBV13 and TRBJ1-1; D unclear. The CDR3 runs 11 residues. Germline CDR1 and CDR2: PRHDT and FYEKMQ (reference sequence). V was shortened by 5 bases and J by 8 bases, with 9 bases between the two germline ends. This CDR3 is CASSRVSEAFF. The CDR3 nucleotides read TGTGCCAGCAGCCGGGTATCAGAAGCTTTCTTT.

This clone was recorded a few times. The chain carries TRBV6-5 and TRBJ2-7; 7 positions agree with TRBD1. V lost 6 bases to trimming and J lost 4 bases; unmatched junction nucleotides: 9. The CDR3 has 14 residues. Germline CDR1 MNHEY, CDR2 SVGAGI. CDR3 in amino acids: CASSLHLQGYEQYF. The CDR3 DNA sequence: TGTGCCAGCAGCTTACACCTACAGGGGTACGAGCAGTACTTC.

The chain carries TRBV15 and TRBJ1-6; 11 bases are a match to TRBD1. V was pared by 1 base and J by 8 bases, with 4 bases of the junction left unmatched. The CDR3 extends over 16 amino acids. CDR1 LNHNV and CDR2 YYDKDF come from the germline V gene (reference sequence). The CDR3 here is CATSRALGQGDSPLHF. DNA for the CDR3: TGTGCCACCAGCAGAGCTCTGGGACAGGGGGATTCACCCCTCCACTTT.

The rearrangement joins TRBV30 to TRBJ1-4; D may be TRBD1 (6 bases). V lost 4 bases and J 6 bases, leaving 15 bases between the germline ends. This CDR3 region has 14 residues. Germline-derived CDR1 and CDR2 are GTSNPN and SVGIG (reference sequence). The CDR3 DNA follows: TGTGCCTGGATGATGCAAGGGGGGGATGAAAAACTGTTTTTT. It translates to CAWMMQGGDEKLFF.

J is TRBJ1-1 and V is TRBV30; D is uncertain. Germline loops: CDR1 GTSNPN, CDR2 SVGIG (reference sequence). The CDR3 has 13 residues. V was clipped by 1 base and J by 10 bases, with 16 bases between them. CDR3 residues: CAWSAVANSRAFF. The CDR3 DNA sequence: TGTGCCTGGAGTGCGGTAGCCAACTCAAGAGCTTTCTTT.

The chain recombines TRBV24-1 with TRBJ2-7, with D possibly matching TRBD1 (5 bases). The CDR3 consists of 17 residues. Looked up from germline, CDR1 is KGHDR and CDR2 is SFDVKD. With 3 bases removed from V and 7 bases from J, the gap between germline ends came to 24 bases. CDR3 in amino acids: CATSDPTSHDTSGEQYF. The DNA of the CDR3 is TGTGCCACCAGTGATCCGACCTCTCATGATACTTCAGGGGAGCAGTACTTC.

This rearrangement joins TRBV18 to TRBJ2-6; D is unclear. CDR1 is KGHSH, CDR2 LQKENI, per germline. The germline V and J ends were trimmed by 5 bases and 6 bases, with 8 bases remaining between them. The CDR3 consists of 13 residues. The CDR3 protein is CASSDITANVLTF. As DNA, the CDR3 is TGTGCCAGCTCAGACATTACGGCCAACGTCCTGACTTTC.

The V and J genes are TRBV4-2 and TRBJ2-2; D is possibly TRBD1 (5 bases). Trimming pared 1 base from V and 0 bases from J, leaving 9 bases between. Germline CDR1 LGHNA, CDR2 YNFKEQ. The CDR3 totals 16 residues. The CDR3 loop reads CASSQGQQANTGELFF. CDR3 nucleotide sequence: TGTGCCAGCAGCCAAGGACAGCAGGCGAACACCGGGGAGCTGTTTTTT.

This rearrangement joins TRBV3-1 (or the pseudogene TRBV3-2) to TRBJ1-1; 10 bases match TRBD1. The V and J ends lost 4 bases and 4 bases, in that order; junction bases with no gene match: 3. This CDR3 is 14 amino acids long. Germline-derived CDR1 and CDR2 are LGHDT and YNNKEL (reference sequence). The CDR3 nucleotides read TGTGCCAGCAGCCCGGGACAGGGGTCCACTGAAGCTTTCTTT. Amino acid sequence: CASSPGQGSTEAFF.

This clone occurred once. V usage is TRBV10-3 and J usage is TRBJ2-5; D possibly corresponds to TRBD1 (6 bases). V gave up 0 bases and J gave up 2 bases, with 16 bases separating them. Per the germline V gene, CDR1 is ENHRY and CDR2 is SYGVKD. The CDR3 spans 17 residues. CDR3 loop: CAISESAKVRGQETQYF. The CDR3, as DNA: TGTGCCATCAGTGAGTCGGCAAAGGTCAGGGGTCAAGAGACCCAGTACTTC.

This chain uses TRBV21-1 with TRBJ2-7; TRBD1, the table's D call, lacks a check against the DNA. TRBV21-1 is a pseudogene segment. The CDR3 is made up of 15 amino acids. CDR3 nucleotide sequence: TGTGCCAGCCGAATTATCCCCAGGGACTCCTACGAGCAGTACTTC. Translation gives CASRIIPRDSYEQYF.

The chain joins TRBV5-1 to TRBJ2-3; 8 bases line up with TRBD2. The trim removed 4 bases at V and 2 bases at J, leaving 12 bases unmatched. The CDR3 runs to 17 residues. CDR1 is SGHRS, CDR2 YFSETQ, per germline. The CDR3 protein is CASSHGAGATLTDTQYF. CDR3 DNA sequence: TGCGCCAGCAGCCACGGAGCGGGAGCTACCCTCACAGATACGCAGTATTTT.

The genes are TRBV7-2 and TRBJ2-1; D perhaps matches TRBD2 (5 bases). With 8 bases removed from V and 6 bases from J, the gap between germline ends came to 11 bases. The CDR3 is made up of 12 amino acids. From germline, CDR1 is SGHTA and CDR2 FQGNSA. This CDR3 reads CASGLGANEQFF. The CDR3 DNA follows: TGTGCCAGCGGACTTGGCGCCAATGAGCAGTTCTTC.

V usage is TRBV27 and J usage is TRBJ1-6; no firm D call. Trimming pared 8 bases from V and 0 bases from J, leaving 11 bases between. The CDR3 loop spans 15 amino acids. CDR1 is MNHEY and CDR2 is SMNVEV in the germline V gene (reference sequence). For the CDR3, the DNA is TGTGCCAGCTTGGGCGTTAGCTCCTATAATTCACCCCTCCACTTT. Amino acid sequence: CASLGVSSYNSPLHF.

The chain carries TRBV9 and TRBJ2-1; TRBD1 agrees at 11 bases. Germline V gene data show CDR1 as SGDLS and CDR2 as YYNGEE. Trimming removed 0 bases from V and 7 bases from J; junction bases left unmatched: 3. The CDR3 has 15 residues. The CDR3 here is CASSVEGQGGNEQFF. Here the CDR3 DNA reads TGTGCCAGCAGCGTAGAGGGACAGGGGGGTAATGAGCAGTTCTTC.

This clone was seen once. This chain joins TRBV19 and TRBJ1-1; D not resolved. The V and J ends lost 3 bases and 1 base respectively, with 9 bases between them. The CDR3 covers 14 residues. Per the germline V gene, CDR1 is LNHDA and CDR2 is SQIVND (reference sequence). CDR3 nucleotide sequence: TGTGCCAGTAGTATTTATCCCCCGAACACTGAAGCTTTCTTT. Residues: CASSIYPPNTEAFF.

The CDR3 DNA sequence: TGTGCCACCTCACAGGGGCCTGACATTCAGTACTTC. Residues: CATSQGPDIQYF. V usage is TRBV15 and J usage is TRBJ2-4; 7 bases agree with TRBD1. The CDR3 is 12 amino acids. Unmatched junction bases numbered 6, after V lost 8 bases and J lost 8 bases. Germline V gene sequence: CDR1 LNHNV, CDR2 YYDKDF (reference sequence). Based on the CDR3 plus reference TRBV15 and TRBJ2-4, the full variable domain is DAMVIQNPRYQVTQFGKPVTLSCSQTLNHNVMYWYQQKSSQAPKLLFHYYDKDFNNEADTPDNFQSRRPNTSFCFLDIRSPGLGDTAMYLCATSQGPDIQYFGAGTRLSVL.

V gene TRBV19 combines with J gene TRBJ2-3, with 12 nucleotides matching TRBD1. After removal of 6 bases from V and 9 bases from J, the junction contained 10 bases not matched to a gene. Looked up from germline, CDR1 is LNHDA and CDR2 is SQIVND (reference sequence). The CDR3 runs to 15 residues. The CDR3 is CASRGGQGAIGTQYF. The CDR3 region has the DNA TGTGCCAGTAGGGGGGGACAGGGGGCGATTGGCACGCAGTATTTT.